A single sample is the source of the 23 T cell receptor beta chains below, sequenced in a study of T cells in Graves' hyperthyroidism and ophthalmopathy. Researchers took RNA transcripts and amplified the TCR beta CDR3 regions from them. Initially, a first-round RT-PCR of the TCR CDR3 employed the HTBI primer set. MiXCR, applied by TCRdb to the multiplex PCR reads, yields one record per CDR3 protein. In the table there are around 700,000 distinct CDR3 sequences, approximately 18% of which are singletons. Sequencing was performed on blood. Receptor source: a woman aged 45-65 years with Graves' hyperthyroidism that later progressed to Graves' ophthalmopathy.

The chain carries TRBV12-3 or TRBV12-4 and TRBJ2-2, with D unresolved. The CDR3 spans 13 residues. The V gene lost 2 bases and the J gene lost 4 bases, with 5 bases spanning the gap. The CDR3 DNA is TGTGCCAGCAGTTTAACACTCACCGGGGAGCTGTTTTTT. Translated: CASSLTLTGELFF.

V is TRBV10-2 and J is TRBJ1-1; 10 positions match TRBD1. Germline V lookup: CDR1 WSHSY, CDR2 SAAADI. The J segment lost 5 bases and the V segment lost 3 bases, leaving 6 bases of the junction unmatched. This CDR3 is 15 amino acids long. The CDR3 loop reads CASSEDRGRRTEAFF. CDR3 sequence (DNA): TGCGCCAGCAGTGAAGACAGGGGGCGGAGGACTGAAGCTTTCTTT.

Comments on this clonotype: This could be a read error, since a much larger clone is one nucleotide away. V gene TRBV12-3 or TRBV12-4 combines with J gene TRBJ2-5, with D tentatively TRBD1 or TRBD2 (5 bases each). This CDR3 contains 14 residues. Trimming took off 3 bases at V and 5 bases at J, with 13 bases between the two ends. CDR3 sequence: CASSFIEGPETQYF. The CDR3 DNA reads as TGTGCCAGCAGTTTCATCGAGGGGCCCGAGACCCAGTACTTC.

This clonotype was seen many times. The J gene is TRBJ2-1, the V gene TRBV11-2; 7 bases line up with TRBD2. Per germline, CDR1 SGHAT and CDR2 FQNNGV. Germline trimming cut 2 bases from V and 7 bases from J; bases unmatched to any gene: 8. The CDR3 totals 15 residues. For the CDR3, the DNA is TGTGCCAGCAGCTTATTGGGGGGGGGAGAGAATGAGCAGTTCTTC. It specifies CASSLLGGGENEQFF.

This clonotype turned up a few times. CDR3 coding DNA: TGTGCCAGCAGTAATCCGGGACAGGGTCCCGGGGAGCTGTTTTTT. Its protein is CASSNPGQGPGELFF. The chain recombines TRBV11-1 with TRBJ2-2; TRBD1 aligns across 9 bases. Germline V gives CDR1 SGHAT, CDR2 FQDESV (reference sequence). V lost 6 bases and J lost 6; bases outside the gene matches: 8. The CDR3 runs to 15 residues.

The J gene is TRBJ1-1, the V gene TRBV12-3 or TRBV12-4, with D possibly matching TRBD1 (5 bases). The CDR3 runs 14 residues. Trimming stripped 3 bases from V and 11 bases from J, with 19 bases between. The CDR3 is CASSFDLGRGSAFF. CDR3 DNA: TGTGCCAGCAGTTTTGATCTCGGGAGGGGCTCGGCTTTCTTT.

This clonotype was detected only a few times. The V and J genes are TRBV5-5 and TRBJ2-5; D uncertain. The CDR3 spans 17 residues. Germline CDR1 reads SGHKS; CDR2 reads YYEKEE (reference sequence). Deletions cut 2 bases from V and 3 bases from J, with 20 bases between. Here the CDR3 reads CASSFLRQSLRKETQYF. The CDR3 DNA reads TGTGCCAGCAGCTTTTTACGCCAGTCCCTCCGAAAAGAGACCCAGTACTTC.

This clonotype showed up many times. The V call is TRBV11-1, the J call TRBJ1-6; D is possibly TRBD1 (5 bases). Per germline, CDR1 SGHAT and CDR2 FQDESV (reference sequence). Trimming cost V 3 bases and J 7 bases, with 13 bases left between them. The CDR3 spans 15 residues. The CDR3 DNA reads TGTGCCAGCAGCTTCACCGGGACCGGCAATTCACCCCTCCACTTT. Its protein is CASSFTGTGNSPLHF.

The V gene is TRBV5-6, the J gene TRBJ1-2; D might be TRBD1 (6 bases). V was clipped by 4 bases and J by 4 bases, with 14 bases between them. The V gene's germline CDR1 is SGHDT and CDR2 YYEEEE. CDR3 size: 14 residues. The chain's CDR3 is CASSRLGQFYGYTF. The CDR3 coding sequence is TGTGCCAGCAGCCGCTTAGGACAGTTCTATGGCTACACCTTC.

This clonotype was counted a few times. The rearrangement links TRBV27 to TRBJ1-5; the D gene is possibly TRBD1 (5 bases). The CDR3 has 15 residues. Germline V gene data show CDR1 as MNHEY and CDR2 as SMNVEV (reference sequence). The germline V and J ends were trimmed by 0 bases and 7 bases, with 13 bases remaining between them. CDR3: CASSLSGGDGQPQHF. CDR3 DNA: TGTGCCAGCAGTTTATCCGGAGGGGACGGGCAGCCCCAGCATTTT.

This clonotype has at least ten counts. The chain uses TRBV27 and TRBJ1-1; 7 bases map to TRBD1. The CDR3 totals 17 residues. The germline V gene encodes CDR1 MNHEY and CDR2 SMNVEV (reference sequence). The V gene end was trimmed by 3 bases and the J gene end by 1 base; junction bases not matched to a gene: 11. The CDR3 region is CASSLMGTAVGNTEAFF. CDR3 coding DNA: TGTGCCAGCAGTTTGATGGGGACAGCCGTGGGGAACACTGAAGCTTTCTTT.

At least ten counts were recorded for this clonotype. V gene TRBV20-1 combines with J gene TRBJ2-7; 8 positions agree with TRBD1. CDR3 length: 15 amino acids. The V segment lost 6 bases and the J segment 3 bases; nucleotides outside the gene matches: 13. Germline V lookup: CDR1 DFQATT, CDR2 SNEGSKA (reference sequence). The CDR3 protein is CSAPSSGQVNYEQYF. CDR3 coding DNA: TGCAGTGCCCCCTCGTCGGGACAGGTAAACTACGAGCAGTACTTC.

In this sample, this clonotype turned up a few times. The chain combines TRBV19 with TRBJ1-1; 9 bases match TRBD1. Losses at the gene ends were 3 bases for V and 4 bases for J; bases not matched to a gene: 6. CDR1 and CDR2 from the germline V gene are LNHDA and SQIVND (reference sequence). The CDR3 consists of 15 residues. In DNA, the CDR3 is TGTGCCAGTAGTATTACAGGGGGCGCAGGCACTGAAGCTTTCTTT. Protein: CASSITGGAGTEAFF.

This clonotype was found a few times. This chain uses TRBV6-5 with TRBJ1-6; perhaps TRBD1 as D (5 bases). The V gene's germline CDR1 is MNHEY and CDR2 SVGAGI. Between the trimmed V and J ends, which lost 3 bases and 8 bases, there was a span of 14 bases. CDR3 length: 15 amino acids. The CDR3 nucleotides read TGTGCCAGCAGTTATGCCCCACAGGTCGATTCACCCCTCCACTTT. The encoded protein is CASSYAPQVDSPLHF.

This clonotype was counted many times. As DNA, the CDR3 is TGTGCCAGCTCAGCCTCGAGGGAGAACACTGAAGCTTTCTTT. Its protein product is CASSASRENTEAFF. The genes are TRBV18 and TRBJ1-1; D is unresolved. The CDR3 covers 14 residues. Trimming shortened V by 5 bases and J by 1 base, and 11 bases separated the two germline ends. From germline, CDR1 is KGHSH and CDR2 LQKENI.

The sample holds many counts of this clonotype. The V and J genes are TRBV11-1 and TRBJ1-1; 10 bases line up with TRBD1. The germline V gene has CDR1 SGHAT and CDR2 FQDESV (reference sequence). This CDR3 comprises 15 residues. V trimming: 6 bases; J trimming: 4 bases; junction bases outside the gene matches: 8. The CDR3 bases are TGTGCCAGCAGTTCCCGGACAGGGGGGGTCACTGAAGCTTTCTTT. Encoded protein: CASSSRTGGVTEAFF.

The CDR3 region has the DNA TGTGCCAGCTCACCCGACCGAGGCGTAAATTCACCCCTCCACTTT. Protein product: CASSPDRGVNSPLHF. This chain links TRBV18 with TRBJ1-6, with no clear D. Germline V CDR1 and CDR2: KGHSH, LQKENI. The germline V and J ends were trimmed by 3 bases and 7 bases, with 13 bases remaining between them. This CDR3 region has 15 residues.

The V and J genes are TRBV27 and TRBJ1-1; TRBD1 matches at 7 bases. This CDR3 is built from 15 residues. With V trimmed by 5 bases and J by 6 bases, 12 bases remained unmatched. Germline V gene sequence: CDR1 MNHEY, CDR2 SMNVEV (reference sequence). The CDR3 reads CASSRDREVGAEAFF. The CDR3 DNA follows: TGTGCCAGCAGTAGAGACAGGGAGGTGGGCGCTGAAGCTTTCTTT.

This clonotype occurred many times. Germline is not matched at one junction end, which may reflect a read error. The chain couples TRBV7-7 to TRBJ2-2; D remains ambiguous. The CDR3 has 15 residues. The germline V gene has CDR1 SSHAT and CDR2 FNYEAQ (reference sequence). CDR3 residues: CASSVESVDTGELFF. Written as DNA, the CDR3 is TGTGCTAGCAGCGTAGAGAGTGTGGACACCGGGGAGCTGTTTTTT.

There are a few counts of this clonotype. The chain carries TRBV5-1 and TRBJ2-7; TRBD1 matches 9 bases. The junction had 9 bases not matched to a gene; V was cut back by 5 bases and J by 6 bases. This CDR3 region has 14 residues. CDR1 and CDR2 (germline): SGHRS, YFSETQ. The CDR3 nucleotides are TGCGCCAGCAGTCGCGCACAGGGGGCTGTCGAGCAGTACTTC. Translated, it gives CASSRAQGAVEQYF.

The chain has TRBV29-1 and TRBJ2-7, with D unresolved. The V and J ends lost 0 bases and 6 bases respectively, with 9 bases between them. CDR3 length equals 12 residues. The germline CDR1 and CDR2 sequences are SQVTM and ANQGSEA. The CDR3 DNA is TGCAGCGTTGAAGATCTACAGCTCGAGCAGTACTTC. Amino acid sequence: CSVEDLQLEQYF.

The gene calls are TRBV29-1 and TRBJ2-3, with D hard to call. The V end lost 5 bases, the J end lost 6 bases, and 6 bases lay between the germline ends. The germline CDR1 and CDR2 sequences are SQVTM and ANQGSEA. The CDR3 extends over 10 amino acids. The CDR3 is CSVIVDTQYF. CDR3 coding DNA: TGCAGCGTTATAGTTGATACGCAGTATTTT.

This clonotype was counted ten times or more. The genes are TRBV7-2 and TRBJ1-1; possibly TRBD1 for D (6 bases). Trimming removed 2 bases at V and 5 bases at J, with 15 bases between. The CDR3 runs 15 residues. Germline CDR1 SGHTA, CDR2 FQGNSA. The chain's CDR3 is CASSLIRTAGTEAFF. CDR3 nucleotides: TGTGCCAGCAGCTTAATAAGGACAGCTGGGACTGAAGCTTTCTTT.